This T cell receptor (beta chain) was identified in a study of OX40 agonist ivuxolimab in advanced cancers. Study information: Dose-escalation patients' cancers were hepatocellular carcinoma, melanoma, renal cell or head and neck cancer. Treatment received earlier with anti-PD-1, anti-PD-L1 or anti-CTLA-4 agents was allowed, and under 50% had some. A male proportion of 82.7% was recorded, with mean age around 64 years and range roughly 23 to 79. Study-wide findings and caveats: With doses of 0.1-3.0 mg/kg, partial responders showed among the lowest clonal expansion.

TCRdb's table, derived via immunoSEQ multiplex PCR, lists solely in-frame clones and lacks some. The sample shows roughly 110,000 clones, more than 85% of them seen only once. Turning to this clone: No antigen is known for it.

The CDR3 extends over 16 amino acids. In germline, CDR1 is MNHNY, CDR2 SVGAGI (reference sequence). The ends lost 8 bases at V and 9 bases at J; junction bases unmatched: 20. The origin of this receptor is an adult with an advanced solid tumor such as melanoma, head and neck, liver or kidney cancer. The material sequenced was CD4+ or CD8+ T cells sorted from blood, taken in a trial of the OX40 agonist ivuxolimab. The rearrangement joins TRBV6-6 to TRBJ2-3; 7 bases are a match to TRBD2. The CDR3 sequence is CASSSASGRALGTQYF. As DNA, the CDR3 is TGTGCCAGCTCATCTGCTAGCGGAAGGGCCCTTGGGACGCAGTATTTT.